This T cell receptor (beta chain) was sequenced for a study of T cell repertoires in cytomegalovirus infection. One entry per CDR3 protein, called by TCRdb with MiXCR from the reads. Of more than 500,000 distinct CDR3 sequences in the sample, approximately 16% were seen once. This clonotype was counted ten times or more. The CDR3 spans 15 residues. The V gene's germline CDR1 is SEHNR and CDR2 FQNEAQ (reference sequence). Trimming cost V 4 bases and J 11 bases; bases outside gene matches: 13. Material: CD8+ T cells from PBMCs. V usage is TRBV7-9 and J usage is TRBJ2-3, with TRBD2 matching 9 bases. This sequence was found in a human donor in good health (CMV status not recorded). Some clones in this sample may be carry-over from other donors' samples. CDR3 sequence reads: CASSSPGSGGLRQYF. DNA for the CDR3: TGTGCCAGCAGCTCTCCGGGAAGCGGGGGGCTTAGGCAGTATTTT.